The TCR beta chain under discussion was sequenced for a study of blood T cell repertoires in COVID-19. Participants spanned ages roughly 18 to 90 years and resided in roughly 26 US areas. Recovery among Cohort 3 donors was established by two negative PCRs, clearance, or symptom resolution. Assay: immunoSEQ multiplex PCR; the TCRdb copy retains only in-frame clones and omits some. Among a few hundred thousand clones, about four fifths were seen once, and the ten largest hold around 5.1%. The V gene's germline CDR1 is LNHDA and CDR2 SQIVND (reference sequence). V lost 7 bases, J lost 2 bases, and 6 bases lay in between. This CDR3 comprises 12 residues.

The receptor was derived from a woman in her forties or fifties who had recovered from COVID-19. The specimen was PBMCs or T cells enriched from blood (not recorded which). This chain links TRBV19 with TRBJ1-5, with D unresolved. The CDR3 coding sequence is TGTGCCAGTAAAGCTGGCAATCAGCCCCAGCATTTT. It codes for CASKAGNQPQHF.